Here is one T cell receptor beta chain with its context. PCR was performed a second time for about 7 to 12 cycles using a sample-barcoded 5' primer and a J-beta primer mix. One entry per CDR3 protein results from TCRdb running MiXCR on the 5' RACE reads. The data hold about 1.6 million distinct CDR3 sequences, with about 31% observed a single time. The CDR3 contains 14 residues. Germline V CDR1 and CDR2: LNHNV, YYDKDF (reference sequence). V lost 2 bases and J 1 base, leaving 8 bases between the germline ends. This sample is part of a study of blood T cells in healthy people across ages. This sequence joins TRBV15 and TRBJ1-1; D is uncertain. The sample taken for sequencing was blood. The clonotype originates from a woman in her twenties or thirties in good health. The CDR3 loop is CATSRQIWNTEAFF. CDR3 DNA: TGTGCCACCAGCAGACAAATATGGAACACTGAAGCTTTCTTT.